The rows below give T cell receptor beta chains drawn from one sample of a study of identical twins. TCRdb passed the 5' RACE reads through MiXCR, listing each CDR3 protein once. The data show around 470,000 distinct CDR3 sequences, with 11% to 15% seen just once and 0.5% to 0.65% held by the top ten. These data were also filed under a second study, of yellow fever vaccine responses in identical twins.

The sequencing sample was made of CD4+ T cells sorted from blood. These receptors were collected from a woman younger than 35 in good health. CDR3s include the opening cysteine and the closing phenylalanine or tryptophan. The D gene is left open where the match is weak. Clone size is given for some rows only: seen once, a few or many times, or a class if the clone is expanded.

v_gene	j_gene	d_gene	len	abundance	CDR3nt	CDR3aa
TRBV15	TRBJ2-7	TRBD1	14	few	TGTGCCACCAGCAGGGACAGGGCCGGCTACGAGCAGTACTTC	CATSRDRAGYEQYF
TRBV7-6	TRBJ2-2	.	14	.	TGTGCCAGCAGCTTGACGAGGACCACCGGGGAGCTGTTTTTT	CASSLTRTTGELFF
TRBV12-5	TRBJ2-3	.	15	.	TGTGCTAGTGGTTTGCTGGGGGCCGGGACAGATACGCAGTATTTT	CASGLLGAGTDTQYF
TRBV12-3/TRBV12-4	TRBJ2-1	TRBD1	15	few	TGTGCCAGCAGTTTAGGGGACAGGGGAGCCCCTAAGCAGTTCTTC	CASSLGDRGAPKQFF
TRBV10-3	TRBJ2-3	.	14	.	TGTGCCATACACCCGGGGAAAGTTCCAGATACGCAGTATTTT	CAIHPGKVPDTQYF
TRBV14	TRBJ2-7	.	13	few	TGTGCCAGCAGCCAAGTAAGGAGGGGCGAGCAGTACTTC	CASSQVRRGEQYF
TRBV7-2	TRBJ2-1	TRBD1	14	few	TGTGCCAGCAGCTTAGCGGACAGGGCCAGTGAGCAGTTCTTC	CASSLADRASEQFF
TRBV5-1	TRBJ2-5	.	17	many	TGCGCCAGCAGCTTGCACGGACGCAATGGGGTACAAGAGACCCAGTACTTC	CASSLHGRNGVQETQYF
TRBV9	TRBJ2-3	TRBD1	15	.	TGTGCCAGCAGCCAAGGACAGGGGAATGCAGATACGCAGTATTTT	CASSQGQGNADTQYF
TRBV28	TRBJ1-5	.	15	.	TGTGCCAGCAGTTTGGGGGGGACGGTTCTCCAGCCCCAGCATTTT	CASSLGGTVLQPQHF
TRBV9	TRBJ2-5	.	13	.	TGTGCCAGCAGCGTAGGGGACGGGTTGACCCAGTACTTC	CASSVGDGLTQYF
TRBV7-2	TRBJ2-7	TRBD1	14	few	TGTGCCAGCAGAAAGGGACAGGGGATATACGAGCAGTACTTC	CASRKGQGIYEQYF
TRBV6-1	TRBJ2-2	TRBD1	14	.	TGTGCCAGCAGGGGGGACAGCTATACCGGGGAGCTGTTTTTT	CASRGDSYTGELFF
TRBV20-1	TRBJ2-3	TRBD2	15	few	TGCAGTGCACCGGGACTAGCGGGCGGGACAGATACGCAGTATTTT	CSAPGLAGGTDTQYF
TRBV4-1	TRBJ2-5	TRBD2	20	few	TGCGCCAGCAGCCAAGGTTTTAGCGGGAGGGCCGATTTGTACCAAGAGACCCAGTACTTC	CASSQGFSGRADLYQETQYF
TRBV6-5	TRBJ2-5	.	13	few	TGTGCCAGCAGTTACCCGACCCAAGAGACCCAGTACTTC	CASSYPTQETQYF
TRBV3-1	TRBJ2-1	.	15	.	TGTGCCAGCAGCCAAGATTCAGCTAGATACAATGAGCAGTTCTTC	CASSQDSARYNEQFF
TRBV7-3	TRBJ2-3	.	17	.	TGTGCCAGCAGCCCCAGAAGGGGGACACGGAACACAGATACGCAGTATTTT	CASSPRRGTRNTDTQYF
TRBV6-1	TRBJ2-5	.	13	.	TGTGCCAGCAGTGCAAATCGCCAAGAGACCCAGTACTTC	CASSANRQETQYF
TRBV18	TRBJ2-2	TRBD1	15	.	TGTGCCAGCTCACCGTTGACAGGGGCCACCGGGGAGCTGTTTTTT	CASSPLTGATGELFF
TRBV7-2	TRBJ2-1	.	14	few	TGTGCCAGCAGCTTAGCGAGTGGATCCAATGAGCAGTTCTTC	CASSLASGSNEQFF
TRBV14	TRBJ2-3	.	11	few	TGTGCCAGCAGCCATACCCAAACGCAGTATTTT	CASSHTQTQYF
TRBV11-1	TRBJ2-3	TRBD2	19	.	TGTGCCAGCAGCCGAAACAACCCTTTTATTAGCGGGGGCACAGATACGCAGTATTTT	CASSRNNPFISGGTDTQYF
TRBV10-3	TRBJ2-7	.	13	few	TGTGCCATCAGTCGCGGGACCTCCTACGAGCAGTACTTC	CAISRGTSYEQYF
TRBV20-1	TRBJ1-5	.	12	few	TGCAGTGCTTGGACGGCCAATCAGCCCCAGCATTTT	CSAWTANQPQHF
TRBV5-1	TRBJ2-1	.	17	few	TGCGCCAGCAGCCCCCTGGGGTTACGGGAGTCCTACAATGAGCAGTTCTTC	CASSPLGLRESYNEQFF
TRBV29-1	TRBJ2-7	.	13	.	TGCAGCGTTGCTTCAGGGAGGGGGTTCGAGCAGTACTTC	CSVASGRGFEQYF
TRBV7-2	TRBJ2-1	TRBD2	17	few	TGTGCCAGCAGCTTAGGACTAGCGGGGGGCTTACTTCTTGAGCAGTTCTTC	CASSLGLAGGLLLEQFF
TRBV6-5	TRBJ1-6	.	14	few	TGTGCCAGCAGTTACTTCCAGGGTACCTCACCCCTCCACTTT	CASSYFQGTSPLHF
TRBV10-3	TRBJ2-1	TRBD2	14	.	TGTGCCGCTCTGGCGGGGGGCTCCTACAATGAGCAGTTCTTC	CAALAGGSYNEQFF
TRBV7-3	TRBJ1-1	.	14	few	TGTGCCAGCAGCTCACAAGGAGGTGGCACTGAAGCTTTCTTT	CASSSQGGGTEAFF
TRBV5-1	TRBJ2-2	TRBD1	15	many	TGCGCCAGCAGCCCCAGGACAGGGAACACCGGGGAGCTGTTTTTT	CASSPRTGNTGELFF
TRBV9	TRBJ2-3	.	15	few	TGTGCCAGCAGCACCCGGGCCCTCCCGCGGGATACGCAGTATTTT	CASSTRALPRDTQYF
TRBV3-1	TRBJ2-7	.	12	.	TGTGCCAGCAGCCATCGGGGCTACGAGCAGTACTTC	CASSHRGYEQYF
TRBV12-3/TRBV12-4	TRBJ2-7	.	17	few	TGTGCCAGCAGTTTTAAGGGGGTTGGTTCTCAGGTCTACGAGCAGTACTTC	CASSFKGVGSQVYEQYF
TRBV7-2	TRBJ2-1	TRBD2	15	few	TGTGCCAGCAGCTCCTCGACTAGCGGGAGCCGGGAGCAGTTCTTC	CASSSSTSGSREQFF
TRBV7-2	TRBJ2-3	TRBD2	16	.	TGTGCCAGCAGCCGCCCCACTAGCGGGAGCATACATACGCAGTATTTT	CASSRPTSGSIHTQYF
TRBV6-1	TRBJ2-5	.	14	.	TGTGCCAGCCACGCTAACACCTGGGGAGAGACCCAGTACTTC	CASHANTWGETQYF
TRBV7-9	TRBJ1-2	.	14	few	TGTGCCAGCAGCTCAGACACGCGACCCTATGGCTACACCTTC	CASSSDTRPYGYTF
TRBV7-2	TRBJ2-7	.	15	few	TGTGCCAGCAGCTTGATGTCCCAAGTCGGCTACGAGCAGTACTTC	CASSLMSQVGYEQYF
TRBV5-1	TRBJ2-5	TRBD1	14	few	TGCGCCAGCAGCCGACAGGGTGGCCAAGAGACCCAGTACTTC	CASSRQGGQETQYF
TRBV12-3/TRBV12-4	TRBJ2-1	.	13	.	TGTGCCAGCAGTTTTCATACTTACAATGAGCAGTTCTTC	CASSFHTYNEQFF
TRBV5-8	TRBJ2-1	TRBD2	16	.	TGTGCCAGCAGCCCTGGACTAGCCTCGTCTTACAATGAGCAGTTCTTC	CASSPGLASSYNEQFF
TRBV29-1	TRBJ1-4	.	12	few	TGCAGCGTTGTGGGAAAGGAAGAAAAACTGTTTTTT	CSVVGKEEKLFF
TRBV10-3	TRBJ2-1	.	14	.	TGTGCCATCAGTGAACTAGTAAATGACAATGAGCAGTTCTTC	CAISELVNDNEQFF
TRBV29-1	TRBJ2-1	TRBD2	13	few	TGCAGCGTTGATAGCGGGGCTCTCTATGAGCAGTTCTTC	CSVDSGALYEQFF
TRBV6-1	TRBJ1-5	TRBD1	19	few	TGTGCCAGCAGCACAGGGGGAGGGACAGGGGGTGATAGCAATCAGCCCCAGCATTTT	CASSTGGGTGGDSNQPQHF
TRBV28	TRBJ2-1	TRBD2	14	many	TGTGCCAGCAGGGCGGGAGGGAATTACAATGAGCAGTTCTTC	CASRAGGNYNEQFF
TRBV11-2	TRBJ2-7	TRBD2	14	few	TGTGCCAGCAGCAATCGACTAGCGGGAGTCGAGCAGTACTTC	CASSNRLAGVEQYF